The present entry profiles one T cell receptor beta chain with its context. The antigen remains undetermined. Germline assignment: CDR1 ENHRY and CDR2 SYGVKD. V trimming: 10 bases; J trimming: 3 bases; junction bases outside the gene matches: 12. The CDR3 spans 15 residues. As for time point: late sampling 161 to 241 days after vaccination in a few convalescent patients. The treatment here: roughly ten-day PBMC culture with coronavirus spike peptide pools or control peptides (ViraFEST assay). After approximately 9 days of culture, CD4+ T cells were negatively selected. The data were taken from a study of vaccination and CD4 T cells after COVID-19. Study-wide context: Overlapping spike peptides of SARS-CoV-2, HCoV-NL63, HCoV-OC43 and HCoV-229E were used, and cells were stimulated with them. General study results and limits: Sampling was limited to relatively few convalescent patients, with no early post-infection timepoints studied.

At the Johns Hopkins FTIC core, DNA taken from cultured CD4+ T cells was sequenced by way of the Oncomine TCR Beta short-read assay. Genomic DNA from cultured CD4+ T cells was extracted. One entry per CDR3 protein, called by TCRdb with MiXCR from the PCR reads. The sample shows over 15,000 distinct CDR3 sequences, 45% to 65% of them seen only once. This chain uses TRBV10-3 with TRBJ2-7; 10 bases match TRBD2. The TCR was taken from a human donor who had recovered from COVID-19. The specimen was CD4+ T cells from blood, cultured in vitro, collected about 7 months after SARS-CoV-2 vaccination. CDR3 loop: CATMHLAGEYYEQYF. CDR3 sequence (DNA): TGTGCCACCATGCATCTAGCGGGAGAGTACTACGAGCAGTACTTC.